This T cell receptor (beta chain) derives from a study of T-cell reconstitution after alpha-beta-depleted transplantation in children. It was with unique molecular identifiers that the TCRbeta library was prepared. TCRdb re-called the PCR reads through MiXCR, storing one row per CDR3 protein. The sample consists of hundreds of thousands of distinct CDR3 sequences, around 12% of them appearing once. The receptor was isolated from a human donor who donated a stem cell graft to a child with combined immunodeficiency. The starting material was PBMCs from the stem cell graft donor, obtained from the stem cell graft.

CDR3 DNA sequence: TGTGCCAGCAGTAGCCCCGGGACTGCCGGGGATACGCAGTATTTT. This translates into CASSSPGTAGDTQYF. The rearrangement links TRBV12-3 or TRBV12-4 to TRBJ2-3; the D gene is possibly TRBD2 (6 bases). V gave up 5 bases and J gave up 6 bases, with 18 bases separating them. The CDR3 loop spans 15 amino acids.